The 23 T cell receptor beta chains presented below share a single source sample, sequenced in a study of CD8 T cells in ankylosing spondylitis. No cognate antigen is known for these TCRs. General study results and limits: Within ankylosing spondylitis blood, a TCR beta motif made up of seven to nine highly homologous variants appeared to be characteristic.

TCRdb reprocessed the 5' RACE reads via MiXCR and lists one record per CDR3 protein. Here the sample spans 330,000 or so distinct CDR3 sequences, approximately 8% being singletons. Sequenced sample: blood, either unsorted or a sorted T cell fraction (not recorded which). These receptors all stem from a male donor with ankylosing spondylitis.

This clonotype has just a few counts. This chain connects TRBV5-1 to TRBJ1-4, with TRBD1 matching 9 bases. This CDR3 region has 14 residues. The J segment lost 7 bases and the V segment lost 3 bases, leaving 4 bases of the junction unmatched. Germline CDR1 reads SGHRS; CDR2 reads YFSETQ. CDR3 coding DNA: TGCGCCAGCAGCTCCGGGACAGGGATTGAAAAACTGTTTTTT. Its translation: CASSSGTGIEKLFF.

V gene TRBV5-1 combines with J gene TRBJ2-3; D is perhaps TRBD1 or TRBD2 (6 bases each). CDR1 SGHRS and CDR2 YFSETQ come from the germline V gene. V was trimmed by 4 bases and J by 5 bases, leaving 17 bases between them. The CDR3 spans 15 residues. The chain's CDR3 is CASSLEQGGLDTQYF. The CDR3 nucleotides are TGCGCCAGCAGCCTTGAACAGGGAGGACTAGATACGCAGTATTTT.

This clonotype turned up a few times. The chain carries TRBV9 and TRBJ2-1; 9 positions match TRBD2. Trimming took 0 bases from V and 10 from J; bases not matched to a gene: 5. This CDR3 has 14 residues. CDR1 and CDR2 (germline): SGDLS, YYNGEE. This CDR3 reads CASSVGGGRAEQFF. DNA of the CDR3: TGTGCCAGCAGCGTAGGGGGCGGGAGGGCCGAGCAGTTCTTC.

The chain has TRBV11-2 and TRBJ2-5, with 9 bases matching TRBD1. The CDR3 is 15 amino acids. Per germline, CDR1 SGHAT and CDR2 FQNNGV. The ends lost 5 bases at V and 4 bases at J; junction bases unmatched: 8. The CDR3 protein is CASSPRMDRGETQYF. CDR3 sequence (DNA): TGTGCCAGCAGCCCCAGAATGGACAGGGGAGAGACCCAGTACTTC.

This sequence joins TRBV12-3 or TRBV12-4 and TRBJ2-7, with 10 positions matching TRBD2. There are 14 residues in the CDR3. V was clipped by 9 bases and J by 3 bases; unmatched bases: 8. CDR3 sequence reads: CASGSGRYSYEQYF. For the CDR3, the DNA is TGTGCCAGTGGTAGCGGGAGGTATAGCTACGAGCAGTACTTC.

There are a few counts of this clonotype. The CDR3 DNA reads as TGTGCCAGCAGTTTAGCCGGGAGGAGGGATACGCAGTATTTT. Translated: CASSLAGRRDTQYF. The rearrangement uses TRBV28 and TRBJ2-3; 7 positions agree with TRBD2. This CDR3 has 14 amino acids. In germline, CDR1 is MDHEN, CDR2 SYDVKM. Losses at the gene ends were 2 bases for V and 6 bases for J; bases not matched to a gene: 5.

The CDR3 sequence: CASSLGGMTYEQYF. In DNA, the CDR3 is TGTGCCAGCAGTTTAGGTGGAATGACCTACGAGCAGTACTTC. The chain carries TRBV12-3 or TRBV12-4 and TRBJ2-7; the D is unclear. The CDR3 consists of 14 residues. With 1 base removed from V and 2 bases from J, the gap between germline ends came to 9 bases.

There are many counts of this clonotype. The gene calls are TRBV27 and TRBJ2-7, with D possibly being TRBD1 (5 bases). CDR1 MNHEY and CDR2 SMNVEV come from the germline V gene (reference sequence). There are 14 residues in the CDR3. V lost 3 bases, J lost 2 bases, and 11 bases lay in between. The CDR3 region has the DNA TGTGCCAGCAGTTTCGTTCAGGGCCCCTACGAGCAGTACTTC. As protein: CASSFVQGPYEQYF.

The CDR3 reads CASGLVLSYEQFF. CDR3 bases: TGTGCTAGTGGTTTGGTATTGAGCTATGAGCAGTTCTTC. V and J are TRBV12-5 and TRBJ2-1; D unclear. V was trimmed by 0 bases and J by 8 bases, leaving 8 bases between them. The CDR3 is made up of 13 amino acids. Germline V CDR1 and CDR2: LGHNT, FRNRAP.

At least ten counts were recorded for this clonotype. The CDR3 loop is CASSEYPGPREQYF. In nucleotides, the CDR3 is TGTGCCAGCAGTGAATATCCGGGGCCTCGCGAGCAGTACTTC. The V call is TRBV25-1, the J call TRBJ2-7, with D perhaps matching TRBD1 or TRBD2 (5 bases each). The CDR3 sequence is 14 residues long. Deletions cut 0 bases from V and 6 bases from J, with 12 bases between. Germline V lookup: CDR1 MGHDK, CDR2 SYGVNS.

The V call is TRBV30, the J call TRBJ2-5; no firm D call. CDR3 length equals 12 residues. The V gene's germline CDR1 is GTSNPN and CDR2 SVGIG (reference sequence). With 5 bases removed from V and 3 bases from J, the gap between germline ends came to 10 bases. This CDR3 reads CAWDRDEETQYF. The CDR3 bases are TGTGCCTGGGATCGCGACGAAGAGACCCAGTACTTC.

The table lists this clonotype with many counts. The chain uses TRBV5-1 and TRBJ2-5, with 10 bases aligning to TRBD1. The trim removed 1 base at V and 5 bases at J, leaving 5 bases unmatched. From germline, CDR1 is SGHRS and CDR2 YFSETQ. The CDR3 is 15 amino acids. In DNA, the CDR3 is TGCGCCAGCAGCTTGAGACAGGGGGCGAGTGAGACCCAGTACTTC. Translated: CASSLRQGASETQYF.

This chain connects TRBV10-3 to TRBJ2-7, with 11 nucleotides matching TRBD1. V was clipped by 3 bases and J by 9 bases; unmatched bases: 7. Per germline, CDR1 ENHRY and CDR2 SYGVKD. The CDR3 spans 14 residues. The CDR3 region has the DNA TGTGCCATCAGTGATGGGACAGGGGGAATACGGCAGTACTTC. Translated, it gives CAISDGTGGIRQYF.

This clonotype was counted ten times or more. The V call is TRBV5-1, the J call TRBJ1-2, with D possibly being TRBD1 (5 bases). CDR3 length: 16 residues. Germline V lookup: CDR1 SGHRS, CDR2 YFSETQ. The germline V and J ends were trimmed by 2 bases and 7 bases, with 21 bases remaining between them. The CDR3: CASSFLDPKITGGYTF. DNA of the CDR3: TGCGCCAGCAGCTTTCTTGACCCGAAAATCACAGGTGGCTACACCTTC.

In this sample, this clonotype turned up a few times. The CDR3 DNA is TGTGCCAGCAACGGGAATAATTATGAGCAGTTCTTC. Protein sequence: CASNGNNYEQFF. V and J are TRBV27 and TRBJ2-1; tentative D call: TRBD2 (5 bases). The V gene lost 7 bases and the J gene lost 8 bases, with 12 bases spanning the gap. CDR3 length equals 12 residues. CDR1 is MNHEY and CDR2 is SMNVEV in the germline V gene (reference sequence).

The chain joins TRBV24-1 to TRBJ2-1; 8 positions agree with TRBD2. Germline CDR1 KGHDR, CDR2 SFDVKD. The J segment lost 11 bases and the V segment lost 6 bases, leaving 2 bases of the junction unmatched. The CDR3 spans 11 residues. The CDR3 protein is CATSSGRKQFF. The CDR3 DNA sequence: TGTGCCACCAGTAGCGGGAGAAAGCAGTTCTTC.

This clonotype was seen ten or more times. The V call is TRBV4-1, the J call TRBJ1-5; 8 bases line up with TRBD1. The CDR3 runs 16 residues. V lost 1 base, J lost 4 bases, and 6 bases stayed unmatched. Germline CDR1 and CDR2: MGHRA and YSYEKL. The CDR3 region has the DNA TGCGCCAGCAGCCAAGGCGGGACAGGTCGTAATCAGCCCCAGCATTTT. It specifies CASSQGGTGRNQPQHF.

This clonotype was observed a few times. The rearrangement links TRBV2 to TRBJ2-2; D is ambiguous. CDR3 length: 15 amino acids. Per germline, CDR1 SNHLY and CDR2 FYNNEI. V was cut by 8 bases and J by 0 bases, with 13 bases left in between. The CDR3 here is CASASFRSNTGELFF. Written as DNA, the CDR3 is TGTGCCAGCGCTTCATTCCGGTCGAACACCGGGGAGCTGTTTTTT. Looking up the rest from reference TRBV2 and TRBJ2-2 gives the full variable domain: EPEVTQTPSHQVTQMGQEVILRCVPISNHLYFYWYRQILGQKVEFLVSFYNNEISEKSEIFDDQFSVERPDGSNFTLKIRSTKLEDSAMYFCASASFRSNTGELFFGEGSRLTVL.

A few counts support this clonotype. The rearrangement links TRBV12-3 or TRBV12-4 to TRBJ1-4; possible D gene TRBD1, 5 bases. Trimming stripped 3 bases from V and 6 bases from J, with 8 bases between. This CDR3 has 13 amino acids. The CDR3 DNA is TGTGCCAGCAGTTTGGGACCGGATGAAAAACTGTTTTTT. Its translation is CASSLGPDEKLFF.

This clonotype appeared many times. The chain is built from TRBV29-1 and TRBJ2-1, with TRBD1 identical over 8 bases. The germline V gene has CDR1 SQVTM and CDR2 ANQGSEA. CDR3 size: 13 residues. With 7 bases clipped from V and 6 bases from J, the junction kept 8 bases outside the gene matches. CDR3 in amino acids: CSGGRDRTNEQFF. The CDR3 DNA reads TGCAGCGGCGGAAGGGACAGGACCAATGAGCAGTTCTTC.

This clonotype was seen a few times. The CDR3 region has the DNA TGCAGCGTCCGGGACACAGGCACAGATACGCAGTATTTT. Translation gives CSVRDTGTDTQYF. This chain links TRBV29-1 with TRBJ2-3, with a possible D match to TRBD1 (6 bases). The CDR3 covers 13 residues. CDR1 SQVTM and CDR2 ANQGSEA come from the germline V gene. V dropped 6 bases and J dropped 1 base, with 11 bases sitting between them.

The chain links TRBV3-1 to TRBJ2-7; TRBD2 aligns across 11 bases. J gave up 6 bases and V 4 bases, and 11 bases lay outside the gene matches. The V gene's germline CDR1 is LGHDT and CDR2 YNNKEL (reference sequence). This CDR3 comprises 16 residues. The CDR3 DNA is TGTGCCAGCAGCCTGCGGATTAGCGGGAGGGTCCCCGAGCAGTACTTC. It yields the protein CASSLRISGRVPEQYF.

The chain is built from TRBV20-1 and TRBJ2-7; perhaps TRBD1 as D (6 bases). There are 13 residues in the CDR3. CDR1 DFQATT and CDR2 SNEGSKA come from the germline V gene (reference sequence). Trimming stripped 1 base from V and 5 bases from J, with 12 bases between. The CDR3 is CSARVAGVHEQYF. DNA of the CDR3: TGCAGTGCTAGAGTGGCAGGGGTCCACGAGCAGTACTTC.